This TCR beta chain came from a study of shared clonotypes between healthy human individuals. In germline, CDR1 is MDHEN, CDR2 SYDVKM. V was trimmed by 3 bases and J by 3 bases, leaving 18 bases between them. The CDR3 loop spans 16 amino acids. Caucasian adults residing in Nashville, Tennessee made up all the donors. Profiled with immunoSEQ multiplex PCR; TCRdb holds only in-frame clones, not every one. The sample shows hundreds of thousands of clones, 74% of them seen only once. Study-wide points: Clonotype sharing among donors likely depends on sequencing depth.

As regards this clone: Its antigen remains unidentified.

The genes are TRBV28 and TRBJ2-7; D ambiguous. The sequenced material came from memory CD4+ T cells sorted from blood. Subset specified: CD45RA-negative fraction. The TCR sequence derives from a woman in her 30s in good health. The CDR3 is CASSFGTSASSYEQYF. The CDR3 bases are TGTGCCAGCAGTTTTGGTACTTCGGCATCTAGCTACGAGCAGTACTTC.